A selection of T cell receptor beta chains follows, all from one sample in a study of blood T cell repertoires in COVID-19. Profiling relied on immunoSEQ multiplex PCR, and the TCRdb table lists in-frame clones only, not all of them. The sample holds 120,000 to 150,000 clones; roughly 86% are singletons and the top ten take 2.3%. The sample comprised peripheral blood. Every receptor here comes from a human donor in a cohort sampled during active COVID-19. CDR3s include the opening cysteine and the closing phenylalanine or tryptophan. The order of the fields is D gene, V gene, J gene, clone size, CDR3 protein, CDR3 DNA. A D gene is named only where the DNA matches it firmly. Where a row states a size, it is once, few, many or the class of an expanded clone; other rows omit it.

d_gene: -
v_gene: TRBV2
j_gene: TRBJ1-2
abundance: -
CDR3aa: CASSARGYGYTF
CDR3nt: TGTGCCAGCAGTGCCCGGGGCTATGGCTACACCTTC

d_gene: TRBD1
v_gene: TRBV11-3
j_gene: TRBJ2-3
abundance: -
CDR3aa: CASSLTGPTDTQYF
CDR3nt: TGTGCCAGCAGCTTGACAGGGCCCACAGATACGCAGTATTTT

d_gene: TRBD2
v_gene: TRBV19
j_gene: TRBJ2-3
abundance: -
CDR3aa: CASSIRRLAGVTDTQYF
CDR3nt: TGTGCCAGTAGTATAAGGAGGCTAGCGGGGGTCACAGATACGCAGTATTTT

d_gene: -
v_gene: TRBV5-1
j_gene: TRBJ2-2
abundance: -
CDR3aa: CASSLVPGTNTGELFF
CDR3nt: TGCGCCAGCAGCTTGGTTCCCGGGACTAACACCGGGGAGCTGTTTTTT

d_gene: -
v_gene: TRBV6-5
j_gene: TRBJ1-1
abundance: -
CDR3aa: CAVGVLTAKSF
CDR3nt: TGTGCCGTAGGTGTTTTGACAGCAAAGTCCTTT

d_gene: TRBD1
v_gene: TRBV4-1
j_gene: TRBJ2-6
abundance: -
CDR3aa: CASSQAGTGTSGANVLTF
CDR3nt: TGCGCCAGCAGCCAAGCTGGGACAGGGACTTCTGGGGCCAACGTCCTGACTTTC

d_gene: -
v_gene: TRBV27
j_gene: TRBJ2-1
abundance: -
CDR3aa: CASSLRRGEQFF
CDR3nt: TGTGCCAGCAGTTTGCGGCGGGGTGAGCAGTTCTTC

d_gene: TRBD2
v_gene: TRBV6-2/TRBV6-3
j_gene: TRBJ2-2
abundance: -
CDR3aa: CASSSISGGAIGELFF
CDR3nt: TGTGCCAGCAGTTCGATCAGCGGGGGGGCCATCGGGGAGCTGTTTTTT

d_gene: -
v_gene: TRBV5-4
j_gene: TRBJ2-5
abundance: -
CDR3aa: CASSPWSGAYQETQYF
CDR3nt: TGTGCCAGCAGCCCCTGGAGTGGGGCGTACCAAGAGACCCAGTACTTC

d_gene: -
v_gene: TRBV30
j_gene: TRBJ2-7
abundance: -
CDR3aa: CAWSATYEQYF
CDR3nt: TGTGCCTGGAGCGCTACCTACGAGCAGTACTTC

d_gene: TRBD2
v_gene: TRBV19
j_gene: TRBJ2-7
abundance: few
CDR3aa: CASSMGGSSYEQYF
CDR3nt: TGTGCCAGTAGTATGGGGGGGAGCTCCTACGAGCAGTACTTC

d_gene: -
v_gene: TRBV4-3
j_gene: TRBJ2-3
abundance: -
CDR3aa: CASSSSTDTQYF
CDR3nt: TGCGCCAGCAGCTCTAGCACAGATACGCAGTATTTT

d_gene: TRBD1
v_gene: TRBV11-2
j_gene: TRBJ2-7
abundance: -
CDR3aa: CASSPDRGTYEQYF
CDR3nt: TGTGCCAGCAGCCCGGACAGGGGGACCTACGAGCAGTACTTC

d_gene: TRBD2
v_gene: TRBV23-1
j_gene: TRBJ2-7
abundance: -
CDR3aa: CASSQGTSGLYEQYF
CDR3nt: TGCGCCAGCAGTCAAGGGACTAGCGGCCTTTACGAGCAGTACTTC

d_gene: TRBD1
v_gene: TRBV3-1/TRBV3-2
j_gene: TRBJ2-7
abundance: -
CDR3aa: CASSYGTDSQYF
CDR3nt: TGTGCCAGCAGCTACGGGACAGATTCCCAGTACTTC

d_gene: TRBD1
v_gene: TRBV2
j_gene: TRBJ2-7
abundance: once
CDR3aa: CASRAPGQGVGEQYF
CDR3nt: TGTGCCAGCAGAGCCCCGGGACAGGGGGTGGGCGAGCAGTACTTC

d_gene: -
v_gene: TRBV9
j_gene: TRBJ2-7
abundance: once
CDR3aa: CASSVDGSSYEQYF
CDR3nt: TGTGCCAGCAGCGTAGACGGGAGCTCCTACGAGCAGTACTTC

d_gene: TRBD2
v_gene: TRBV7-2
j_gene: TRBJ2-5
abundance: -
CDR3aa: CASSHGTSGGSQYF
CDR3nt: TGTGCCAGCAGCCATGGGACTAGCGGGGGTTCCCAGTACTTC

d_gene: TRBD2
v_gene: TRBV6-6
j_gene: TRBJ2-4
abundance: few
CDR3aa: CASSGINQRGKNIQYF
CDR3nt: TGTGCCAGCAGTGGGATTAATCAGCGGGGGAAAAACATTCAGTACTTC

d_gene: TRBD2
v_gene: TRBV4-2
j_gene: TRBJ2-1
abundance: once
CDR3aa: CASSQEGLATYNEQFF
CDR3nt: TGTGCCAGCAGCCAAGAGGGACTAGCGACCTACAATGAGCAGTTCTTC

d_gene: -
v_gene: TRBV6-5
j_gene: TRBJ2-7
abundance: -
CDR3aa: CASSSQRVSGAYEQYF
CDR3nt: TGTGCCAGCAGTTCCCAGCGGGTGAGCGGAGCCTACGAGCAGTACTTC

d_gene: -
v_gene: TRBV30
j_gene: TRBJ2-3
abundance: -
CDR3aa: CAWSVPGVGDTQYF
CDR3nt: TGTGCCTGGAGTGTACCCGGAGTAGGAGATACGCAGTATTTT

d_gene: -
v_gene: TRBV5-1
j_gene: TRBJ2-7
abundance: -
CDR3aa: CASSWQGNSYEQYF
CDR3nt: TGCGCCAGCAGCTGGCAGGGGAACTCCTACGAGCAGTACTTC

d_gene: TRBD1
v_gene: TRBV9
j_gene: TRBJ2-1
abundance: -
CDR3aa: CASSVGTLRTGNEQFF
CDR3nt: TGTGCCAGCAGCGTAGGGACCCTGAGGACAGGGAATGAGCAGTTCTTC

d_gene: -
v_gene: TRBV27
j_gene: TRBJ1-1
abundance: few
CDR3aa: CASNQQGLHTEAFF
CDR3nt: TGTGCCAGCAACCAACAGGGTCTACACACTGAAGCTTTCTTT

d_gene: -
v_gene: TRBV9
j_gene: TRBJ1-1
abundance: -
CDR3aa: CASSVEPGQLNTEAFF
CDR3nt: TGTGCCAGCAGCGTTGAACCCGGACAGTTGAACACTGAAGCTTTCTTT

d_gene: -
v_gene: TRBV6-5
j_gene: TRBJ2-1
abundance: -
CDR3aa: CASAPAVSHEQFF
CDR3nt: TGTGCCAGCGCCCCCGCTGTGAGCCATGAGCAGTTCTTC